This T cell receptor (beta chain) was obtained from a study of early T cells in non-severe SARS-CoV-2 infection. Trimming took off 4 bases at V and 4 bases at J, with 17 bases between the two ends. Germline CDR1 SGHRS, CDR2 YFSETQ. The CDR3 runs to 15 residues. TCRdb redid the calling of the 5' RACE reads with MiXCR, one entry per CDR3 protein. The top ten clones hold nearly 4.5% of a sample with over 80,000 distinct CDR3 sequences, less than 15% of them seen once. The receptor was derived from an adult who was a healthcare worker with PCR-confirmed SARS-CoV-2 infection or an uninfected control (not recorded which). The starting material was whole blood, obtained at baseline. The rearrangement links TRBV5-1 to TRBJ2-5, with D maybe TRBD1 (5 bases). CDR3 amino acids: CASSPGAASGETQYF. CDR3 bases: TGCGCCAGCAGCCCTGGGGCGGCCTCAGGAGAGACCCAGTACTTC.